Below are 28 T cell receptor beta chains sequenced from a single sample in a study of blood T cells in healthy people across ages. Together with a sample-barcoded 5' primer, a J-beta primer mix was included in a second PCR lasting about 6 to 12 cycles. TCRdb reanalysed the 5' RACE reads using MiXCR and keeps one entry per CDR3 protein. The repertoire holds 800,000 to 950,000 distinct CDR3 sequences, about 48% seen once, with around 15% in the top ten. The sequencing input was blood. The receptors derive from a man younger than 40 in good health.

The rearrangement uses TRBV15 and TRBJ2-5; D is possibly TRBD1 (6 bases). The end of the DNA is better explained by TRBJ2-7, so the J call may be wrong. This CDR3 region has 17 residues. Germline V CDR1 and CDR2: LNHNV, YYDKDF (reference sequence). Here the CDR3 reads CATSRDGWGLSSYEQYF. As DNA, the CDR3 is TGTGCCACCAGCAGAGATGGCTGGGGGCTTAGCTCCTACGAGCAGTACTTC.

The chain is built from TRBV28 and TRBJ2-5, with TRBD1 matching over 9 bases. The junction had 16 bases not matched to a gene; V was cut back by 11 bases and J by 6 bases. Looked up from germline, CDR1 is MDHEN and CDR2 is SYDVKM. CDR3 length: 15 residues. The DNA of the CDR3 is TGTGCCTCCCTTCCCCAGGGACAGGGCGAAAAGACCCAGTACTTC. Residues: CASLPQGQGEKTQYF.

This clonotype was counted a few times. This rearrangement joins TRBV20-1 to TRBJ2-7; D unresolved. Trimming removed 5 bases from V and 0 bases from J, with 14 bases in between. CDR1 is DFQATT and CDR2 is SNEGSKA in the germline V gene (reference sequence). This CDR3 is built from 14 residues. CDR3 nucleotides: TGCAGTGCTCCCCTCGACGGGTTCTCCTACGAGCAGTACTTC. Residues: CSAPLDGFSYEQYF.

This clonotype showed up just a few times. V usage is TRBV6-2 or TRBV6-3 and J usage is TRBJ2-3; no reliable D call. With 2 bases removed from V and 5 bases from J, the gap between germline ends came to 11 bases. The germline V gene encodes CDR1 MNHEY and CDR2 SVGEGT. The length of the CDR3 is 14 residues. DNA for the CDR3: TGTGCCAGCAGTTACAGGGCTAGAGGAGATACGCAGTATTTT. Its protein is CASSYRARGDTQYF.

The rearrangement uses TRBV20-1 and TRBJ2-5; the D is unclear. The J call may be mistaken, given a closer DNA end match to TRBJ2-7. The length of the CDR3 is 13 residues. The germline gives CDR1 DFQATT, CDR2 SNEGSKA (reference sequence). The chain's CDR3 is CSASGSSADEQYF. CDR3 DNA: TGCAGTGCTAGCGGCAGCTCCGCGGACGAGCAGTACTTC.

The chain employs TRBV2 and TRBJ1-6; no reliable D call. The CDR3 loop spans 15 amino acids. V was pared by 4 bases and J by 3 bases, with 10 bases between. Germline-derived CDR1 and CDR2 are SNHLY and FYNNEI. Here the CDR3 reads CASSGAPVYNSPLHF. The CDR3 DNA reads TGTGCCAGCAGTGGGGCGCCAGTCTATAATTCACCCCTCCACTTT.

J is TRBJ2-7 and V is TRBV2; a possible D gene is TRBD1 (6 bases). Germline-derived CDR1 and CDR2 are SNHLY and FYNNEI. This CDR3 has 15 residues. Trimming pared 2 bases from V and 4 bases from J, leaving 15 bases between. The CDR3 sequence is CASSELRGASYEQYF. The CDR3 DNA sequence: TGTGCCAGCAGTGAACTCAGGGGCGCGAGTTACGAGCAGTACTTC.

The chain links TRBV9 to TRBJ1-5, with 7 bases matching TRBD1. Germline V gene lookup returns CDR1 SGDLS and CDR2 YYNGEE. The V gene end was trimmed by 3 bases and the J gene end by 3 bases; junction bases not matched to a gene: 6. The CDR3 loop spans 15 amino acids. The CDR3 loop reads CASSAQGTFNQPQHF. The DNA for the CDR3 is TGTGCCAGCAGCGCACAGGGGACATTCAATCAGCCCCAGCATTTT.

This clonotype was observed a handful of times. This chain uses TRBV9 with TRBJ2-1; D is unresolved. CDR1 is SGDLS, CDR2 YYNGEE, per germline. Between the trimmed V and J ends, which lost 3 bases and 8 bases, there was a span of 6 bases. The CDR3 sequence is 11 residues long. DNA of the CDR3: TGTGCCAGCAGCGCAGAAGATGAGCAGTTCTTC. Its protein product is CASSAEDEQFF. Full variable domain (missing parts from reference TRBV9 and TRBJ2-1): DSGVTQTPKHLITATGQRVTLRCSPRSGDLSVYWYQQSLDQGLQFLIQYYNGEERAKGNILERFSAQQFPDLHSELNLSSLELGDSALYFCASSAEDEQFFGPGTRLTVL.

V is TRBV10-3 and J is TRBJ2-7; 8 bases align to TRBD1. Germline lookup yields CDR1 ENHRY and CDR2 SYGVKD. The CDR3 is made up of 15 amino acids. V was clipped by 6 bases and J by 2 bases; unmatched bases: 9. The chain's CDR3 is CAIREGAGGTYEQYF. The CDR3, as DNA: TGTGCCATCAGAGAGGGCGCAGGGGGCACCTACGAGCAGTACTTC.

J is TRBJ2-1 and V is TRBV20-1; possibly TRBD2 for D (7 bases). Germline CDR1 DFQATT, CDR2 SNEGSKA (reference sequence). CDR3 length: 15 amino acids. V lost 3 bases to trimming and J lost 4 bases, with 16 bases between them. The CDR3 nucleotides are TGCAGTGCTAGTCCCACCGGGGGGCGATACAATGAGCAGTTCTTC. It encodes CSASPTGGRYNEQFF.

This clonotype was picked up a small number of times. This chain's CDR3 is CATSDLGTGVLNEQFF. The CDR3 bases are TGTGCCACCAGTGATTTGGGGACAGGGGTCCTGAATGAGCAGTTCTTC. This chain joins TRBV24-1 and TRBJ2-1; TRBD1 matches at 10 bases. Germline CDR1 and CDR2: KGHDR and SFDVKD. The CDR3 extends over 16 amino acids. V dropped 0 bases and J dropped 7; count of bases not matched to a gene: 5.

This clonotype was picked up a small number of times. The chain recombines TRBV16 with TRBJ2-1, with 7 bases identical to TRBD2. CDR3 size: 15 residues. Germline CDR1 is KGHSY and CDR2 is FQNENV. V lost 4 bases and J lost 5; bases outside the gene matches: 8. In nucleotides, the CDR3 is TGTGCCAGCAGCCCCCAAAGCGGGAACCACAATGAGCAGTTCTTC. Encoded protein: CASSPQSGNHNEQFF. The variable domain in full, with the rest retrieved from reference TRBV16 and TRBJ2-1, is GEEVAQTPKHLVRGEGQKAKLYCAPIKGHSYVFWYQQVLKNEFKFLISFQNENVFDETGMPKERFSAKCLPNSPCSLEIQATKLEDSAVYFCASSPQSGNHNEQFFGPGTRLTVL.

The genes are TRBV20-1 and TRBJ1-5; D unresolved. The V end lost 2 bases, the J end lost 0 bases, and 11 bases lay between the germline ends. This CDR3 has 15 residues. Germline V CDR1 and CDR2: DFQATT, SNEGSKA (reference sequence). In DNA, the CDR3 is TGCAGTGCTAGATCCATGGGGAGTAGCAATCAGCCCCAGCATTTT. It is translated as CSARSMGSSNQPQHF.

This clonotype was seen a handful of times. V and J are TRBV5-1 and TRBJ2-7, with 8 positions matching TRBD2. V shed 1 base and J 4 bases; nucleotides not matched to a gene: 7. Germline V gene lookup returns CDR1 SGHRS and CDR2 YFSETQ. This CDR3 spans 15 amino acids. As DNA, the CDR3 is TGCGCCAGCAGCTTGTCGCGGGGGGTACTATACGAGCAGTACTTC. Protein product: CASSLSRGVLYEQYF.

The table lists this clonotype with a few counts. J is TRBJ1-1 and V is TRBV12-3 or TRBV12-4; D gene unclear. The CDR3 extends over 12 amino acids. V gave up 2 bases and J gave up 5 bases, with 6 bases separating them. The CDR3 reads CASSLRETEAFF. CDR3 DNA: TGTGCCAGCAGTTTAAGAGAGACTGAAGCTTTCTTT.

V is TRBV2 and J is TRBJ1-6; D remains unclear. Germline loops: CDR1 SNHLY, CDR2 FYNNEI. V lost 3 bases and J 0 bases, leaving 6 bases between the germline ends. The CDR3 length is 15 residues. The CDR3 coding sequence is TGTGCCAGCAGTGAGCTGAACTCCTATAATTCACCCCTCCACTTT. Protein sequence: CASSELNSYNSPLHF.

This clonotype was counted a single time. The chain carries TRBV7-2 and TRBJ1-2, with 8 bases identical to TRBD1. V lost 1 base, J lost 7 bases, and 11 bases stayed unmatched. Germline CDR1 and CDR2: SGHTA and FQGNSA. CDR3 length equals 16 residues. This chain's CDR3 is CASSLGVGQVASGYTF. The CDR3 DNA is TGTGCCAGCAGCTTAGGGGTGGGACAGGTAGCGAGTGGCTACACCTTC.

Only a few counts were recorded for this clonotype. The chain recombines TRBV15 with TRBJ2-1; TRBD2 agrees at 12 bases. This CDR3 is 17 amino acids long. The trim removed 5 bases at V and 3 bases at J, leaving 8 bases unmatched. Germline-derived CDR1 and CDR2 are LNHNV and YYDKDF (reference sequence). The CDR3 nucleotides read TGTGCCACCAGCGGCCGGACTAGCGGGGCTAACTACAATGAGCAGTTCTTC. Amino acid sequence: CATSGRTSGANYNEQFF.

The chain recombines TRBV7-2 with TRBJ2-5, with TRBD2 identical over 13 bases. V trimming: 5 bases; J trimming: 1 base; junction bases outside the gene matches: 4. CDR1 and CDR2 (germline): SGHTA, FQGNSA. CDR3 length: 16 residues. CDR3 sequence reads: CASSTGTSGAQETQYF. Written as DNA, the CDR3 is TGTGCCAGCAGCACAGGGACTAGCGGGGCCCAAGAGACCCAGTACTTC.

CDR3 residues: CASSKDREWDYEQYF. For the CDR3, the DNA is TGTGCCAGCAGTAAGGACAGGGAATGGGACTACGAGCAGTACTTC. The chain has TRBV6-1 and TRBJ2-7, with TRBD1 matching over 8 bases. The CDR3 spans 15 residues. J lost 3 bases, V lost 5 bases, and 9 bases had no gene match. Germline-derived CDR1 and CDR2 are MNHNS and SASEGT.

The CDR3 spells CSVELGGGGAKNIQYF. CDR3 nucleotide sequence: TGCAGCGTTGAGTTGGGGGGGGGTGGAGCCAAAAACATTCAGTACTTC. This chain links TRBV29-1 with TRBJ2-4, with TRBD2 matching over 7 bases. V lost 3 bases to trimming and J lost 0 bases; unmatched junction nucleotides: 8. Germline CDR1 reads SQVTM; CDR2 reads ANQGSEA. The CDR3 loop spans 16 amino acids.

The chain has TRBV27 and TRBJ2-3, with TRBD2 identical over 7 bases. Per germline, CDR1 MNHEY and CDR2 SMNVEV (reference sequence). Trimming at V came to 10 bases and at J to 4 bases, leaving 11 bases not matched to a gene. The CDR3 extends over 14 amino acids. In DNA form, the CDR3 reads TGTGCCACTCATTTTCGGGGGGTGGCAGATACGCAGTATTTT. This translates into CATHFRGVADTQYF.

Concerning this clonotype: A much larger clone sits a single nucleotide away, making a read error possible. This sequence joins TRBV7-2 and TRBJ2-2; perhaps TRBD2 as D (5 bases). The CDR3 is made up of 13 amino acids. Germline loops: CDR1 SGHTA, CDR2 FQGNSA. V was shortened by 6 bases and J by 1 base, with 6 bases between the two germline ends. CDR3 amino acids: CASRDWNTGELFF. CDR3 nucleotide sequence: TGTGCCAGCAGGGACTGGAACACCGGGGAGCTGTTTTTT.

This rearrangement joins TRBV25-1 to TRBJ2-3; weak D call: TRBD1 (5 bases). Germline CDR1 and CDR2: MGHDK and SYGVNS. V was cut by 5 bases and J by 1 base, with 10 bases left in between. The CDR3 has 14 amino acids. The CDR3 coding sequence is TGTGCCAGCAGTCTTCCGACAGGCACAGATACGCAGTATTTT. It codes for CASSLPTGTDTQYF.

This clonotype was counted once. This rearrangement joins TRBV11-1 to TRBJ2-1; possible D gene TRBD1, 5 bases. The CDR3 covers 14 residues. Germline CDR1 and CDR2: SGHAT and FQDESV (reference sequence). Trimming cost V 6 bases and J 2 bases, with 11 bases left between them. CDR3 DNA sequence: TGTGCCAGCAGTGCAGGGTCCCCCTACAATGAGCAGTTCTTC. Its protein product is CASSAGSPYNEQFF. The full variable domain, in which reference TRBV11-1 and TRBJ2-1 provide the parts outside the CDR3, is EAEVAQSPRYKITEKSQAVAFWCDPISGHATLYWYRQILGQGPELLVQFQDESVVDDSQLPKDRFSAERLKGVDSTLKIQPAELGDSAMYLCASSAGSPYNEQFFGPGTRLTVL.

This clonotype was seen more than once but under ten times. The gene calls are TRBV6-5 and TRBJ2-5; the D gene could be TRBD1 or TRBD2 (6 bases each). The DNA end is a closer match to TRBJ2-7, so the J assignment may be wrong. This CDR3 is built from 14 residues. Germline lookup yields CDR1 MNHEY and CDR2 SVGAGI. The CDR3 reads CASSPRGLVREQYF. The CDR3 bases are TGTGCCAGCAGTCCCCGGGGGCTTGTACGCGAGCAGTACTTC.

The chain has TRBV4-2 and TRBJ2-1; possible D gene TRBD2, 6 bases. V lost 7 bases, J lost 6 bases, and 22 bases lay in between. Germline lookup yields CDR1 LGHNA and CDR2 YNFKEQ. CDR3 length equals 16 residues. The DNA for the CDR3 is TGTGCCAGCACCTCATCCAGGGACTTTCCCAGCAATGAGCAGTTCTTC. Translating it yields CASTSSRDFPSNEQFF.